The 25 T cell receptor beta chains listed next were all sequenced from one sample in a study of blood T cell repertoires in COVID-19. Sequencing used immunoSEQ multiplex PCR; TCRdb keeps in-frame clones, though not all of them. Of fewer than 450,000 clones listed, approximately 88% were seen once; the top ten hold approximately 2.1%. What was sequenced was PBMCs or T cells enriched from blood (not recorded which). These TCRs come from a woman aged 40 to 49 with acute COVID-19.

The chain joins TRBV5-6 to TRBJ1-6; tentative D call: TRBD1 (6 bases). The V end lost 0 bases, the J end lost 11 bases, and 21 bases lay between the germline ends. In germline, CDR1 is SGHDT, CDR2 YYEEEE. The CDR3 totals 17 residues. The CDR3 reads CASSLGWTVGAAAPLHF. In DNA form, the CDR3 reads TGTGCCAGCAGCTTGGGATGGACAGTAGGAGCCGCGGCACCCCTCCACTTT.

The chain uses TRBV19 and TRBJ2-1, with 8 bases matching TRBD1. Germline CDR1 reads LNHDA; CDR2 reads SQIVND (reference sequence). The CDR3 loop spans 14 amino acids. V lost 6 bases, J lost 6 bases, and 7 bases stayed unmatched. CDR3 sequence reads: CASRSGGSGNEQFF. DNA for the CDR3: TGTGCCAGTAGATCAGGGGGCTCGGGCAATGAGCAGTTCTTC.

The CDR3 protein is CASSGASGANVLTF. CDR3 nucleotide sequence: TGTGCCAGCAGCGGAGCCTCTGGGGCCAACGTCCTGACTTTC. The chain has TRBV9 and TRBJ2-6; no clear D. There are 14 residues in the CDR3. V was cut by 3 bases and J by 0 bases, with 4 bases left in between. Germline CDR1 is SGDLS and CDR2 is YYNGEE. The complete variable domain, with remaining parts taken from reference TRBV9 and TRBJ2-6, reads DSGVTQTPKHLITATGQRVTLRCSPRSGDLSVYWYQQSLDQGLQFLIQYYNGEERAKGNILERFSAQQFPDLHSELNLSSLELGDSALYFCASSGASGANVLTFGAGSRLTVL.

The CDR3 loop is CASSPDRGGNQPQHF. The CDR3 region has the DNA TGTGCCAGCAGTCCTGACAGGGGAGGCAATCAGCCCCAGCATTTT. The J gene is TRBJ1-5, the V gene TRBV2; TRBD1 matches at 8 bases. This CDR3 region has 15 residues. Unmatched junction bases numbered 5, after V lost 5 bases and J lost 2 bases. Looked up from germline, CDR1 is SNHLY and CDR2 is FYNNEI.

The rearrangement links TRBV7-8 to TRBJ1-2; D possibly corresponds to TRBD1 (5 bases). This CDR3 comprises 14 residues. Germline CDR1 and CDR2: SGHVS and FQNEAQ. Trimming took off 5 bases at V and 4 bases at J, with 14 bases between the two ends. CDR3 bases: TGTGCCAGCAGCCAATCGACAGCTTTCTATGGCTACACCTTC. This sequence encodes CASSQSTAFYGYTF.

The chain couples TRBV29-1 to TRBJ2-3; 7 bases map to TRBD1. V shed 3 bases, J shed 5 bases, and the junction held 5 bases outside the gene matches. The CDR3 has 13 residues. Germline V gene data show CDR1 as SQVTM and CDR2 as ANQGSEA. Here the CDR3 reads CSVDRGWEDTQYF. Here the CDR3 DNA reads TGCAGCGTTGACAGGGGGTGGGAAGATACGCAGTATTTT.

The genes are TRBV23-1 and TRBJ1-1, with D possibly being TRBD1 (5 bases). TRBV23-1 is identified as an open reading frame with a role that is uncertain. Trimming left V 1 base short and J 3 bases short, with 18 bases between. CDR3 length: 17 residues. The CDR3 region is CASSQFPQGHADTEAFF. As DNA, the CDR3 is TGCGCCAGCAGTCAATTTCCCCAGGGCCACGCGGACACTGAAGCTTTCTTT.

This chain uses TRBV9 with TRBJ1-6; a possible D gene is TRBD1 (6 bases). The CDR3 is made up of 15 amino acids. Trimming left V 3 bases short and J 9 bases short, with 16 bases between. Germline V lookup: CDR1 SGDLS, CDR2 YYNGEE. CDR3 protein: CASSALTGSGSPLHF. The CDR3 nucleotides are TGTGCCAGCAGCGCCCTCACAGGGTCTGGTTCACCCCTCCACTTT.

This sequence joins TRBV5-1 and TRBJ2-3; 8 bases match TRBD2. The CDR3 totals 15 residues. The germline gives CDR1 SGHRS, CDR2 YFSETQ. V trimming: 1 base; J trimming: 5 bases; junction bases outside the gene matches: 6. CDR3 nucleotides: TGCGCCAGCAGCTTGTTCCCGGGGGGGAGAGATACGCAGTATTTT. This encodes CASSLFPGGRDTQYF.

This clone was recorded once. This rearrangement joins TRBV11-3 to TRBJ2-5, with 8 bases matching TRBD2. There are 16 residues in the CDR3. V was clipped by 1 base and J by 2 bases; unmatched bases: 6. CDR1 and CDR2 from the germline V gene are SGHNT and YENEEA. CDR3 in DNA: TGTGCCAGCAGCTTAGCGGCCGGGGGGGGACAAGAGACCCAGTACTTC. As protein: CASSLAAGGGQETQYF. Full variable domain (remainder filled in from reference TRBV11-3 and TRBJ2-5): EAGVVQSPRYKIIEKKQPVAFWCNPISGHNTLYWYLQNLGQGPELLIRYENEEAVDDSQLPKDRFSAERLKGVDSTLKIQPAELGDSAVYLCASSLAAGGGQETQYFGPGTRLLVL.

The CDR3 is CASSSQTGVEETQYF. In DNA form, the CDR3 reads TGTGCCAGCAGCTCCCAGACAGGGGTTGAAGAGACCCAGTACTTC. The genes are TRBV7-2 and TRBJ2-5; 8 bases agree with TRBD1. The CDR3 is 15 amino acids. J gave up 3 bases and V 4 bases, and 7 bases lay outside the gene matches. Germline V gene data show CDR1 as SGHTA and CDR2 as FQGNSA.

The chain carries TRBV11-2 and TRBJ2-1, with D possibly being TRBD2 (5 bases). V lost 5 bases to trimming and J lost 7 bases, with 18 bases between them. This CDR3 region has 15 residues. The germline CDR1 and CDR2 sequences are SGHAT and FQNNGV. DNA of the CDR3: TGTGCCAGCAGCGTTACAGCGGCGCCTAGGAATGAGCAGTTCTTC. This codes for CASSVTAAPRNEQFF.

The chain combines TRBV11-2 with TRBJ2-5; TRBD1 might be the D (6 bases). Germline V gene data show CDR1 as SGHAT and CDR2 as FQNNGV. The CDR3 is 15 amino acids. Between the trimmed V and J ends, which lost 4 bases and 1 base, there was a span of 13 bases. The CDR3 DNA is TGTGCCAGCAGCTGGGGGCGTGCGGTCCAAGAGACCCAGTACTTC. Its protein product is CASSWGRAVQETQYF.

The chain joins TRBV6-2 or TRBV6-3 to TRBJ2-6; TRBD1 is a possible D gene (6 bases). The germline CDR1 and CDR2 sequences are MNHEY and SVGEGT. There are 16 residues in the CDR3. V was shortened by 6 bases and J by 0 bases, with 12 bases between the two germline ends. Written as DNA, the CDR3 is TGTGCCAGCAGCAGGGACACTACCTCTGGGGCCAACGTCCTGACTTTC. Protein sequence: CASSRDTTSGANVLTF.

The chain links TRBV6-2 or TRBV6-3 to TRBJ2-7; 7 bases agree with TRBD1. Looked up from germline, CDR1 is MNHEY and CDR2 is SVGEGT. The CDR3 loop spans 15 amino acids. Trimming removed 6 bases from V and 2 bases from J; junction bases left unmatched: 10. CDR3 region: CASSSIRQGTYEQYF. In nucleotides, the CDR3 is TGTGCCAGCAGCTCAATTAGACAGGGTACCTACGAGCAGTACTTC.

The chain employs TRBV30 and TRBJ1-1; the D is unclear. This CDR3 contains 12 residues. V was trimmed by 4 bases and J by 5 bases, leaving 11 bases between them. The germline V gene encodes CDR1 GTSNPN and CDR2 SVGIG (reference sequence). The DNA for the CDR3 is TGTGCCTGGACAGGCGGGGAAACTGAAGCTTTCTTT. Encoded protein: CAWTGGETEAFF.

The V gene is TRBV6-5, the J gene TRBJ1-2; the match to TRBD1 covers 7 bases. The germline CDR1 and CDR2 sequences are MNHEY and SVGAGI. Trimming cost V 0 bases and J 5 bases; bases outside gene matches: 6. The CDR3 consists of 15 residues. The CDR3 DNA reads TGTGCCAGCAGTTACTCCAACAGGGGCTCTTATGGCTACACCTTC. It codes for CASSYSNRGSYGYTF.

The gene calls are TRBV24-1 and TRBJ1-2; perhaps TRBD1 as D (5 bases). The germline gives CDR1 KGHDR, CDR2 SFDVKD. CDR3 size: 14 residues. V was trimmed by 8 bases and J by 5 bases, leaving 17 bases between them. CDR3 loop: CATKDRRDGYGYTF. The CDR3 DNA follows: TGTGCCACCAAGGATCGCAGGGATGGATATGGCTACACCTTC.

CDR3 residues: CARLPVGGANYGYTF. CDR3 coding DNA: TGTGCCAGGCTCCCAGTGGGTGGAGCTAACTATGGCTACACCTTC. The J gene is TRBJ1-2, the V gene TRBV2; no clear D gene. The V end lost 9 bases, the J end lost 0 bases, and 17 bases lay between the germline ends. The V gene's germline CDR1 is SNHLY and CDR2 FYNNEI. The CDR3 totals 15 residues.

This chain connects TRBV4-1 to TRBJ1-1; a possible D gene is TRBD1 (5 bases). The CDR3 covers 15 residues. Germline CDR1 and CDR2: MGHRA and YSYEKL. Trimming took 3 bases from V and 5 from J, leaving 16 bases between them. CDR3 coding DNA: TGCGCCAGCAGCCACCCTCTCGGGGGGAGAACTGAAGCTTTCTTT. It encodes CASSHPLGGRTEAFF.

The genes are TRBV3-1 (or the pseudogene TRBV3-2) and TRBJ1-3; D remains ambiguous. CDR3 length: 16 residues. Trimming left V 0 bases short and J 1 base short, with 10 bases between. CDR1 is LGHDT and CDR2 is YNNKEL in the germline V gene (reference sequence). The CDR3 loop reads CASSQDRSSSGNTIYF. The CDR3 bases are TGTGCCAGCAGCCAAGATCGAAGCTCTTCTGGAAACACCATATATTTT.

The chain has TRBV1 and TRBJ2-7; the table's D call TRBD2 went unverified against the DNA. TRBV1 is flagged as a pseudogene. The CDR3 length is 18 residues. The CDR3 DNA reads TGCACCAGCAGCCAATCGAAAATTAGCGGCGGGTATACCTACGAGCAGTACTTC. Its translation: CTSSQSKISGGYTYEQYF.

The chain employs TRBV14 and TRBJ1-2; D may be TRBD1 (5 bases). The CDR3 sequence is 14 residues long. The V end was cut by 4 bases, the J end by 3 bases, with 12 bases between. The germline CDR1 and CDR2 sequences are SGHDN and FVKESK. CDR3 nucleotides: TGTGCCAGCAGCCCGCGGGACGGCTACTATGGCTACACCTTC. Translated: CASSPRDGYYGYTF.

CDR3: CASSLRGLNNSPLHF. The CDR3 coding sequence is TGTGCCAGCAGCTTAAGGGGGCTGAATAATTCACCCCTCCACTTT. The chain links TRBV7-9 to TRBJ1-6, with TRBD1 matching 7 bases. The V segment lost 2 bases and the J segment 5 bases; nucleotides outside the gene matches: 3. This CDR3 has 15 amino acids. Germline assignment: CDR1 SEHNR and CDR2 FQNEAQ (reference sequence).

The chain combines TRBV29-1 with TRBJ2-1; TRBD1 matches at 9 bases. Per the germline V gene, CDR1 is SQVTM and CDR2 is ANQGSEA. The CDR3 covers 13 residues. J lost 6 bases, V lost 6 bases, and 6 bases had no gene match. The CDR3 loop reads CSVGQGKGNEQFF. For the CDR3, the DNA is TGCAGCGTCGGACAGGGGAAAGGCAATGAGCAGTTCTTC.